The text below deals with one TCR beta chain. The data stem from a study of blood T cell repertoires in COVID-19. As for the study in general: Samples taken during acute and convalescent COVID-19 were collected in the United States, Italy and Spain. PBMCs, B-cell-depleted T cells, or T cells were the source of the cDNA or gDNA that made up the material.

Per the original data handling: Nucleated cell number was recorded as an estimate derived from reference gene primer amplification. Libraries were prepared by immunoSEQ multiplex PCR; TCRdb keeps only in-frame clonotypes and omits some of them. V and J calls and clone size are those listed in that table; D and trimming were worked out from the DNA. The sample consists of approximately 210,000 clones, approximately 82% of them appearing once. The CDR3 loop spans 15 amino acids. Trimming took 5 bases from V and 7 from J; bases not matched to a gene: 13. The germline CDR1 and CDR2 sequences are SGHTA and FQGTGA.

Sequenced: peripheral blood. V gene TRBV7-3 combines with J gene TRBJ2-7; 8 bases fit TRBD1. The clonotype comes from a woman aged 80 or older with acute or convalescent COVID-19. The CDR3 sequence: CASSPGTGLTGEQYF. Written as DNA, the CDR3 is TGTGCCAGCAGCCCTGGGACAGGTCTAACGGGGGAGCAGTACTTC.